These T cell receptor beta chains were read from a single sample in a study of blood T cell repertoires in COVID-19. Sequencing used immunoSEQ multiplex PCR; TCRdb keeps in-frame clones, though not all of them. The data contain fewer than 75,000 clones, more than 75% of them singletons. Input material: peripheral blood. Every receptor here comes from a woman in her sixties with acute or convalescent COVID-19. The CDR3 runs from the conserved cysteine through the conserved F or W. The order of the fields is D gene, clone size, V gene, J gene, CDR3 DNA, CDR3 protein. A D gene is named only where the DNA matches it firmly. Rows may omit the clone size; those that give it use once, few, many or a size class.

>NA|NA|TRBV7-8|TRBJ1-5
TGTGCCAGCAGTGGGCGGGCAGGTCAGCCCCAGCATTTT
CASSGRAGQPQHF
>NA|NA|TRBV5-6|TRBJ2-1
TGTGCCAGCAGCTTGCCGGGGCTTGGGACTGGTAATGAGCAGTTCTTC
CASSLPGLGTGNEQFF
>NA|NA|TRBV5-1|TRBJ1-2
TGCGCCAGCAGCTTGGGAGGTAACTATGGCTACACCTTC
CASSLGGNYGYTF
>NA|NA|TRBV12-5|TRBJ2-5
TGTGCTAGTGGTGGGGGGGACAGGTCCGAGACCCAGTACTTC
CASGGGDRSETQYF
>NA|NA|TRBV6-5|TRBJ1-3
TGTGCCACGTTGACAGCCGCCTCTGGAAACACCATATATTTT
CATLTAASGNTIYF
>TRBD1|NA|TRBV18|TRBJ1-6
TGTGCCAGCTCACCCATACGACAGGGCGACTATAATTCACCCCTCCACTTT
CASSPIRQGDYNSPLHF
>NA|NA|TRBV2|TRBJ1-1
TGTGCCGACAGTAAGGAAGGACAGAACACTGAAGCTTTCTTT
CADSKEGQNTEAFF
>NA|NA|TRBV28|TRBJ2-7
TGTGCCAGCAGTTCTCCCTCGACAGCTTCCTACGAGCAGTACTTC
CASSSPSTASYEQYF
>NA|few|TRBV12-3/TRBV12-4|TRBJ1-2
TGTGCCAGCAGTCAAAGGGGTCCACTCGGCTACACCTTC
CASSQRGPLGYTF
>TRBD1|NA|TRBV2|TRBJ1-6
TGTGCCAGCAGGACGGGACAGGGGCTCGCAGATTCACCCCTCCACTTT
CASRTGQGLADSPLHF
>TRBD1|NA|TRBV27|TRBJ2-7
TGTGCCAGCACCTTTGGGGACAGAATCTCCTACGAGCAGTACTTC
CASTFGDRISYEQYF
>NA|NA|TRBV7-9|TRBJ2-3
TGTGCCAGCAGCCCACCAGGGGTTTCCACAGATACGCAGTATTTT
CASSPPGVSTDTQYF
>TRBD1|NA|TRBV11-2|TRBJ1-2
TGTGCCAGCGCGGGACAGCTCTATGATGGCTACACCTTC
CASAGQLYDGYTF
>NA|NA|TRBV30|TRBJ1-6
TGTGCCTCGGATTCACCCCTCCACTTT
CASDSPLHF
>NA|NA|TRBV11-2|TRBJ1-5
TGTGCCAGCAGCTTAGGAGGGATCAATCAGCCCCAGCATTTT
CASSLGGINQPQHF
>NA|NA|TRBV4-3|TRBJ2-5
TGCGCCAGCAGCCAAGATGGGGAGGAGACCCAGTACTTC
CASSQDGEETQYF
>NA|NA|TRBV12-3/TRBV12-4|TRBJ2-7
TGTGCCAGCAGTTCATCCTCCTACGAGCAGTACTTC
CASSSSSYEQYF
>TRBD1|NA|TRBV5-1|TRBJ1-1
TGCGCCAGCAGCCCCCAAGGACAGGCTCTGAGGAACACTGAAGCTTTCTTT
CASSPQGQALRNTEAFF
>NA|NA|TRBV3-1/TRBV3-2|TRBJ2-5
TGTGCCAGCAAGGGGGAGACCCAGTACTTC
CASKGETQYF
>TRBD1|NA|TRBV5-1|TRBJ2-7
TGCGCCAGCAGCTCGGGACAGGGCTCCTACGAGCAGTACTTC
CASSSGQGSYEQYF
>TRBD2|NA|TRBV27|TRBJ2-2
TGTGCCAGCTCGGATAGCGGGGGTTACACCGGGGAGCTGTTTTTT
CASSDSGGYTGELFF
>TRBD2|NA|TRBV6-5|TRBJ2-3
TGTGCCAGCAGCCAGCTAGCGGCTAGCACAGATACGCAGTATTTT
CASSQLAASTDTQYF
>NA|few|TRBV7-2|TRBJ1-1
TGTGCCAGCAGCTTATATCAGATGAACACTGAAGCTTTCTTT
CASSLYQMNTEAFF
>NA|NA|TRBV7-2|TRBJ1-5
TGTGCCAGCAGCTCAGACAGGTCAGGGCCCCAGCATTTT
CASSSDRSGPQHF
>NA|NA|TRBV5-6|TRBJ2-1
TGTGCCAGCAGATATAGGACAGCAAGCTACAATGAGCAGTTCTTC
CASRYRTASYNEQFF
>TRBD1|NA|TRBV28|TRBJ2-1
TGTGCCAGCAGTTTAGGAGAACCGGGACAGGGCTTGGATGAGCAGTTCTTC
CASSLGEPGQGLDEQFF
>NA|medium-sized|TRBV6-6|TRBJ1-1
TGTGCCAGCAGTTACTCGACTCCCACTGAAGCTTTCTTT
CASSYSTPTEAFF
>NA|NA|TRBV4-1|TRBJ1-1
TGCGCCAGCAGCCCATCGACAGTGCCTGAAGCTTTCTTT
CASSPSTVPEAFF
>NA|NA|TRBV4-2|TRBJ1-1
TGTGCCAGCAGCCAACAATCAGGGACTGAAGCTTTCTTT
CASSQQSGTEAFF
>TRBD1|NA|TRBV9|TRBJ1-4
TGTGCCAGCAGCGTGGGACAGTCGGATAATGAAAAACTGTTTTTT
CASSVGQSDNEKLFF
>NA|NA|TRBV9|TRBJ1-2
TGTGCCAGCAGCTCCTACGGGAGCCCTATCTATGGCTACACCTTC
CASSSYGSPIYGYTF
>NA|few|TRBV3-1/TRBV3-2|TRBJ2-5
TGTGCCAGCAGCCAAGGCGGCAGGGCACAAGAGACCCAGTACTTC
CASSQGGRAQETQYF
>NA|NA|TRBV5-4|TRBJ2-2
TGTGCCAGCAGCTTCGGAGCCGATACCGGGGAGCTGTTTTTT
CASSFGADTGELFF
>TRBD1|once|TRBV6-5|TRBJ2-7
TGTGCCAGTAGGACAGGGGGCTTTTCCTACGAGCAGTACTTC
CASRTGGFSYEQYF
>TRBD1|NA|TRBV29-1|TRBJ1-2
TGCAGCGTTGGATCGGACAGGCTAAAGGATGGCTACACCTTC
CSVGSDRLKDGYTF
>NA|NA|TRBV5-6|TRBJ2-5
TGTGCCAGCAGCGAATACAGGGTTCGGGAGACCCAGTACTTC
CASSEYRVRETQYF
>NA|NA|TRBV7-8|TRBJ2-7
TGTGCCAGCACGCGTGAGACTAGTCTTTACGAGCAGTACTTC
CASTRETSLYEQYF
>TRBD2|NA|TRBV28|TRBJ2-1
TGTGCCAGCAGTCCTGGCGGCGGGGGGGCGAATGAGCAGTTCTTC
CASSPGGGGANEQFF
>NA|NA|TRBV19|TRBJ1-1
TGTGCCAGTAGTTCTAGCATAGGATGGATACTTCCTGAAGCTTTCTTT
CASSSSIGWILPEAFF
>NA|NA|TRBV3-1/TRBV3-2|TRBJ2-7
TGTGCCAGCAGCCAAGGGGCACCGGCATCCTACGAGCAGTACTTC
CASSQGAPASYEQYF
>TRBD2|few|TRBV3-1/TRBV3-2|TRBJ2-1
TGTGCCAGCAGCCAAGAGCTAGCGGGGTACAATGAGCAGTTCTTC
CASSQELAGYNEQFF
>TRBD1|NA|TRBV29-1|TRBJ1-2
TGCAGCGTTGAAGGGACAGGGAACTATGGCTACACCTTC
CSVEGTGNYGYTF
>NA|few|TRBV3-1/TRBV3-2|TRBJ1-2
TGTGCCAGCAGCCAAGATAGACATTTCCATGGCTACACCTTC
CASSQDRHFHGYTF
>NA|NA|TRBV7-9|TRBJ1-4
TGTGCCAGCAGCTTATCCCGAGTAGAAGAAAAACTGTTTTTT
CASSLSRVEEKLFF
>NA|NA|TRBV12-3/TRBV12-4|TRBJ1-1
TGTGCCAGCCGTATCCAGGGGGAAGCTTTCTTT
CASRIQGEAFF